This T cell receptor beta chain was documented in a study of beta chain features in type 1 diabetes listed by TCRdb under 2018. Describing the broader study: Mean age, gender distribution, total cell number and subset yield were not different between patients and healthy donors. The study compared TCRB repertoires of sorted circulating CD4+ T cell subsets between recently diagnosed type 1 diabetes patients and matched healthy donors. A total of about 110,000,000 sorted cells were examined across all samples, and a strong correlation was observed between cell number per subset and RNA yield. Naive and central memory subsets were obtained from all 30 or so donors, but regulatory and stem cell-like memory subsets were isolated from only 8 patients and about 8 healthy donors.

A single peripheral blood draw of 95 to 150 mL on average was collected from each donor into heparinised tubes. A BD FACSAria II and a panel including CD45RO, CCR7, CD25, CD127, CD95 and CD27 were used to sort naive, central memory, regulatory and stem cell-like memory CD4+ T cells. All sorted populations exceeded 95% purity. PBMCs were isolated immediately by Lymphoprep density gradient centrifugation and stained directly without culture. Samples were stained and sorted in pairs, with one healthy donor and one patient per experiment, so that batch effects were minimized. The entire isolated RNA was reverse transcribed using the High Capacity cDNA Reverse Transcription Kit, and thus expressed TCRB transcripts were sequenced. Naive, central memory and regulatory T cell samples underwent deep immunoSEQ sequencing, averaging about 3.57 million total reads per sample. After sorted cells were lysed in RLT buffer, RNA was extracted with DNase-treated RNeasy Micro or Mini kits, with the choice depending on cell number. To prevent cross-contamination, every cell subset was processed on its own, while patient and healthy donor samples were processed together. The immunoSEQ multiplex PCR was used to amplify TCRB sequences from cDNA, yielding 87-bp fragments that span the CDR3 region. Sequencing of the amplicons was performed on the Illumina HiSeq platform. The study's own analysis went as follows. PCR bias was computationally corrected using synthetic template baselines, reads within Hamming distance 2 were collapsed, and singletons that could not be merged were discarded. Reads were aligned to IMGT to assign V, D and J genes, CDR3 length, and insertions or deletions at six rearrangement sites. Within each subset, clonotype counts were normalized to sorted cell number, and only after that were true diversity and Gini coefficients computed with the tcR R package. The overlap coefficient, calculated on TCRB nucleotide sequences, was used to measure repertoire sharing. The source is immuneACCESS, and TCRdb retained only in-frame sequences with V and J called. Part of the clones is not carried over; for the studies checked, unresolved V genes explain less than half of this, and the remainder is unexplained. The DNA was the basis for D and trimming; V, J and clone size are from that table. Counted in this sample were a few hundred thousand clones; 8% to 10% of them appeared once. The ten largest clonotypes hold around 0.66% of the sample.

Broad study findings and their caveats: Because the HLA sub-analyses included only small numbers of individuals, any influence of HLA type on TCRB rearrangement was left unresolved. Because cDNA was sequenced instead of genomic DNA, highly expressing activated cells could be over-represented, though the groups showed no difference in activation or CD3 levels. At VDJ recombination sites, patients with type 1 diabetes made fewer insertions and deleted more nucleotides, a pattern implying thymic rearrangement abnormalities. A moderate but significant shortening of TCRB CDR3 length was observed in type 1 diabetes patients in all four CD4+ subsets. PCR might favor shorter templates, but patient and control samples were amplified and corrected together, so any skew would affect both groups equally. Naive, central memory and regulatory TCRB repertoires appeared to be more similar among patients than among healthy donors.

Trimmed from V: 4 bases; trimmed from J: 3 bases; junction bases lacking a gene match: 12. The germline V gene sets CDR1 to MDHEN and CDR2 to SYDVKM. From the cysteine up to the phenylalanine, the CDR3 has a length of 16 residues. Kept here is only the CDR3 DNA, which spans 48 bases and is read in frame from base 1. The sample holds a few counts of this clone. The target of this receptor is not known. No much larger clone exists at a distance of one base, and base qualities are not known. The source material was central memory CD4+ T cells from blood. The rearrangement joined TRBV28 to TRBJ2-7, with TRBD1 identical over 7 junction bases. This receptor was taken from a man under 40 with type 1 diabetes. The CDR3 in this case is CASSYYRTGDIYEQYF. The nucleotides read TGTGCCAGCAGTTATTACCGGACAGGTGACATCTACGAGCAGTACTTC.